The clone carrying this T cell receptor (beta chain) came up a few times. The sample is drawn from a study of blood T cells in healthy people across ages. About the study: Template switching retrieved approximately one barcoded beta molecule for each two T cells.

The germline V and J ends were trimmed by 1 base and 4 bases, with 12 bases remaining between them. This CDR3 contains 15 residues. CDR1 is SGHTA and CDR2 is FQGNSA in the germline V gene. Donors were systemically healthy Caucasian individuals from Russia aged roughly 6 to 100 years. Together with a sample-barcoded 5' primer, a J-beta primer mix was included in a second PCR lasting about 6 to 11 cycles. Each cDNA molecule received a tag from a template-switch adaptor that had 12 random nucleotides. A single record per CDR3 protein comes from TCRdb applying MiXCR to the 5' RACE reads. The sample contains about 670,000 distinct CDR3 sequences, around 43% of which appear only once.

This TCR came from a man aged 80 or over in good health. The V gene is TRBV7-2, the J gene TRBJ2-3; D uncertain. Sequencing was carried out using blood. The CDR3: CASSLGLVVADTQYF. The CDR3 DNA reads as TGTGCCAGCAGCTTAGGGTTGGTAGTTGCAGATACGCAGTATTTT.